This T cell receptor (beta chain) derives from a study of response to subunit inactivated influenza vaccine. Notes on this clonotype: The junction departs from the called germline gene at one end, perhaps through a read error.

TCRdb re-derived calls from the RT-PCR reads in MiXCR, one entry per CDR3 protein. Of 600,000 to 700,000 distinct CDR3 sequences in the sample, about 14% were seen once. The V gene's germline CDR1 is SEHNR and CDR2 FQNEAQ (reference sequence). This CDR3 is 10 amino acids long. The starting material was PBMCs from blood, obtained roughly 15 days before vaccination. The receptor's source is a man aged 50 or older who received an inactivated influenza vaccine. V gene TRBV7-9 combines with J gene TRBJ2-7; no clear D gene. CDR3 amino acids: CASGFTEQYF. The CDR3 DNA reads as TGTGCCAGCGGCTTTACGGAGCAGTACTTC.